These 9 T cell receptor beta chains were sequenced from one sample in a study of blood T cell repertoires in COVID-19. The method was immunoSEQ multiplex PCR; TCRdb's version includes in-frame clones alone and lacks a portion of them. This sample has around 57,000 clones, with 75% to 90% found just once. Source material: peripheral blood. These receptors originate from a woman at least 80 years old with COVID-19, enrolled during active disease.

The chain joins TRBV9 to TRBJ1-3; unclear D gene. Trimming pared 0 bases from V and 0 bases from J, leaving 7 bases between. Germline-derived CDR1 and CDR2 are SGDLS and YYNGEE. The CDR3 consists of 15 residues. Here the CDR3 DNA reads TGTGCCAGCAGCGTAGAAGCCGACTCTGGAAACACCATATATTTT. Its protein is CASSVEADSGNTIYF.

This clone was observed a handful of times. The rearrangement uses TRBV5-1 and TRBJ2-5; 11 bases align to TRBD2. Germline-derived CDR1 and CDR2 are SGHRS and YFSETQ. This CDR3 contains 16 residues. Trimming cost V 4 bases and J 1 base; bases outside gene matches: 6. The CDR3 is CASSARLAGPQETQYF. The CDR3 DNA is TGCGCCAGCAGCGCCAGACTAGCGGGGCCCCAAGAGACCCAGTACTTC. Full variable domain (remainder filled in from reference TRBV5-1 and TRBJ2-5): KAGVTQTPRYLIKTRGQQVTLSCSPISGHRSVSWYQQTPGQGLQFLFEYFSETQRNKGNFPGRFSGRQFSNSRSEMNVSTLELGDSALYLCASSARLAGPQETQYFGPGTRLLVL.

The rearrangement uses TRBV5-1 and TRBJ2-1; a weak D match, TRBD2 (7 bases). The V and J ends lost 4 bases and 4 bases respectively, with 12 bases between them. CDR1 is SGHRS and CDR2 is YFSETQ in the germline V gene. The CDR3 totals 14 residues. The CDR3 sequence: CASSLGGAYNEQFF. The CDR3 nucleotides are TGCGCCAGCAGCCTAGGGGGGGCGTACAATGAGCAGTTCTTC.

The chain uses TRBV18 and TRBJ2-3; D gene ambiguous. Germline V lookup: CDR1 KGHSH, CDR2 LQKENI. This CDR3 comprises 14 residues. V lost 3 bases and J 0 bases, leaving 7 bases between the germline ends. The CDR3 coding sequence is TGTGCCAGCTCACCGGTCAGAAGCACAGATACGCAGTATTTT. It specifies CASSPVRSTDTQYF.

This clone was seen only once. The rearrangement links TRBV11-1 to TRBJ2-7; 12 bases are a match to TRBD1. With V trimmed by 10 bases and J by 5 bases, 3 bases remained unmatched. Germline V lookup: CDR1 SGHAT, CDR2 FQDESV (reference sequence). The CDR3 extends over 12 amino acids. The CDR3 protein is CATGQGADEQYF. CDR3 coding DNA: TGTGCCACGGGACAGGGGGCTGACGAGCAGTACTTC.

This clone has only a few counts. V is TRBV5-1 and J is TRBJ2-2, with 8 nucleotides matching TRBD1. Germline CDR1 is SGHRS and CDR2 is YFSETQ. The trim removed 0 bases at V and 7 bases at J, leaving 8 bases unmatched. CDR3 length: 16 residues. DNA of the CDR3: TGCGCCAGCAGCTTGGGAGACAGGGGCGAGGGCGGGGAGCTGTTTTTT. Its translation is CASSLGDRGEGGELFF.

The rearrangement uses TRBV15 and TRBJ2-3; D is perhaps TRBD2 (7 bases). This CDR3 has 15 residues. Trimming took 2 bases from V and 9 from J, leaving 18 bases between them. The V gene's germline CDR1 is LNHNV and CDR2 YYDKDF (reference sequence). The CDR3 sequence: CATSRRRGGVDTQYF. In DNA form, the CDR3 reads TGTGCCACCAGCAGACGGAGGGGGGGGGTTGACACGCAGTATTTT. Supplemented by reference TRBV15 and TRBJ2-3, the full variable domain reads DAMVIQNPRYQVTQFGKPVTLSCSQTLNHNVMYWYQQKSSQAPKLLFHYYDKDFNNEADTPDNFQSRRPNTSFCFLDIRSPGLGDTAMYLCATSRRRGGVDTQYFGPGTRLTVL.

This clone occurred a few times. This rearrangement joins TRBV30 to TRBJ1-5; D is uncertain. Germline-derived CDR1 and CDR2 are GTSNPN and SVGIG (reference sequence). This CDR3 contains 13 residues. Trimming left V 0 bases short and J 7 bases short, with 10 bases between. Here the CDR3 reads CAWSVGSEQPQHF. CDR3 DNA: TGTGCCTGGAGTGTAGGGAGCGAGCAGCCCCAGCATTTT.

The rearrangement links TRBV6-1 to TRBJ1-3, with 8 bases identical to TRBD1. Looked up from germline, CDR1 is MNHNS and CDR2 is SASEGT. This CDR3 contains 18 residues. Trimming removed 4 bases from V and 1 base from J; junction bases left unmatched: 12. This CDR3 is CASSGRFHQGASGNTIYF. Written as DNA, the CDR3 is TGTGCCAGCAGTGGAAGATTCCACCAGGGGGCATCTGGAAACACCATATATTTT.